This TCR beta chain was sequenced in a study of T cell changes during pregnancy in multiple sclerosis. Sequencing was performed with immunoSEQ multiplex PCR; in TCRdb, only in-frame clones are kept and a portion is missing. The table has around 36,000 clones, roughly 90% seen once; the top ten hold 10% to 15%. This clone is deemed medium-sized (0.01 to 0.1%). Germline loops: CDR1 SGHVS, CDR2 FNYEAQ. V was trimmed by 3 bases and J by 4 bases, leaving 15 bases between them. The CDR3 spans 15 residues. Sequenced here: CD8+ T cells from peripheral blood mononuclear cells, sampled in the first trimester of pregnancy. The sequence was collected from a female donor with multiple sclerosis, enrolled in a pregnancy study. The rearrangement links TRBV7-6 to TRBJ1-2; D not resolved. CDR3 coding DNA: TGTGCCAGCAGCTTCGGCTTGGGGAGTGGCTATGGCTACACCTTC. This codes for CASSFGLGSGYGYTF.